The subject of this entry is one T cell receptor (beta chain). The antigen is unknown. Treatment specified: approximately nine-day PBMC culture with coronavirus spike peptide pools or control peptides (ViraFEST assay). In the ViraFEST assay, peptide-pool expansion preceded TCR sequencing of expanded clonotypes. Negative selection recovered the CD4+ T cells once they had spent around 10 days in culture. CDR3 length: 16 residues. The germline gives CDR1 LGHNA, CDR2 YSLEER. The V end was cut by 1 base, the J end by 2 bases, with 15 bases between. An Oncomine TCR Beta short-read assay was used to sequence the DNA from cultured CD4+ T cells. One entry per CDR3 protein, called by TCRdb with MiXCR from the PCR reads. The sample records approximately 12,000 distinct CDR3 sequences, about 30% being singletons. The sample originates from a study of vaccination and CD4 T cells after COVID-19. Study-level results: A nonsignificant median increase from about 20 to 38 SARS-CoV-2-reactive clonotypes was observed.

This sequence was found in a human donor who had recovered from COVID-19. The material sequenced was CD4+ T cells from blood, cultured in vitro, taken after SARS-CoV-2 vaccination. This chain uses TRBV4-3 with TRBJ2-7, with D possibly being TRBD2 (6 bases). This chain's CDR3 is CASSQGAGRDAYEQYF. In DNA, the CDR3 is TGCGCCAGCAGCCAAGGCGCGGGGAGAGACGCCTACGAGCAGTACTTC.